This TCR beta chain was identified during a study of molecular identifiers for immune sequencing clone quantification. Findings and caveats of the study: Naive cells had under 1% of molecules in clones above 20 RNA copies, effectors over 98%.

Trimming cost V 6 bases and J 3 bases, with 12 bases left between them. This CDR3 comprises 13 residues. Concerning this clonotype: Its specificity is unknown.

Library preparation followed earlier protocols using designated TCR primers. TCRdb itself ran the PCR reads through MiXCR, one entry per CDR3 protein. The table records a few hundred thousand distinct CDR3 sequences, about a quarter of them present only once. Sequenced: naive CD8+ T cells from blood, with Jurkat cell RNA spiked in. Regarding subset: FACS-sorted CD8+CD4-CCR7+CD45RA+ naive T cells. The sequence derives from a human donor in good health. Some libraries in this study had Jurkat cell RNA spiked in. The rearrangement uses TRBV12-3 or TRBV12-4 and TRBJ2-7, with a possible D match to TRBD1 (5 bases). CDR3 coding DNA: TGTGCCAGCAGCCAGACGACAGTCTACGAGCAGTACTTC. Its protein is CASSQTTVYEQYF.